This TCR beta chain emerged from a study of cytomegalovirus exposure and HLA in healthy donors. Remarks on this clone: Its antigen is unknown.

Nominally healthy donors were sampled, though unrecorded immune exposures were likely. PCR amplification relied on 60 Vbeta primers (plus 13 Jbeta primers). Sequencing used immunoSEQ multiplex PCR; TCRdb keeps in-frame clones, though not all of them. Of about 65,000 clones in the sample, 70% to 80% are singletons; the top ten hold 3%. Broader study findings: Reportedly, a later analysis found an Asian-associated ancestry cluster had fewer N-insertions than the approximately 700-donor mean.

Looked up from germline, CDR1 is MDHEN and CDR2 is SYDVKM. V was trimmed by 6 bases and J by 2 bases, leaving 13 bases between them. The CDR3 spans 14 residues. This chain links TRBV28 with TRBJ1-1; D is undetermined. This receptor was identified in a girl between 5 and 17 years old in good health and CMV-seropositive. Sequenced material: PBMCs. The CDR3 sequence is CASRLYKGNTEAFF. The CDR3 DNA sequence: TGTGCCAGCAGACTATATAAAGGCAACACTGAAGCTTTCTTT.